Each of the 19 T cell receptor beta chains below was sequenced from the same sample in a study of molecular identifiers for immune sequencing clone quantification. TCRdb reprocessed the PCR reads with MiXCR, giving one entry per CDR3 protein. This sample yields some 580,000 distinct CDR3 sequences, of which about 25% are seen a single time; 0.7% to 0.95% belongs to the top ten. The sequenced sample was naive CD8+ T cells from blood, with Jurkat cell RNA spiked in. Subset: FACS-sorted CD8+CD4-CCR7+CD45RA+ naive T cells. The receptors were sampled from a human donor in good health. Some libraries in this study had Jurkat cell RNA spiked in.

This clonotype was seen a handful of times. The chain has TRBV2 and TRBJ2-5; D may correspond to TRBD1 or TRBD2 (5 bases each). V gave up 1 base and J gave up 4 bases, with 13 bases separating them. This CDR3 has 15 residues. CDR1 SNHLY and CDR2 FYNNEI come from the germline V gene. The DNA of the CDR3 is TGTGCCAGCAGTGAAGAGGGACGGGGAGTAGAGACCCAGTACTTC. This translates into CASSEEGRGVETQYF. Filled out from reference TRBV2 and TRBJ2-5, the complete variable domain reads EPEVTQTPSHQVTQMGQEVILRCVPISNHLYFYWYRQILGQKVEFLVSFYNNEISEKSEIFDDQFSVERPDGSNFTLKIRSTKLEDSAMYFCASSEEGRGVETQYFGPGTRLLVL.

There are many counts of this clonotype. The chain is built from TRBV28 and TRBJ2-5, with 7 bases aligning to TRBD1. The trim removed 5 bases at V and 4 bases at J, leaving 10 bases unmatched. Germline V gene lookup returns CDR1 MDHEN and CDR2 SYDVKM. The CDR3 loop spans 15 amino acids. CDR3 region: CASSIDRDPRETQYF. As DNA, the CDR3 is TGTGCCAGCAGTATCGACAGGGACCCCCGAGAGACCCAGTACTTC.

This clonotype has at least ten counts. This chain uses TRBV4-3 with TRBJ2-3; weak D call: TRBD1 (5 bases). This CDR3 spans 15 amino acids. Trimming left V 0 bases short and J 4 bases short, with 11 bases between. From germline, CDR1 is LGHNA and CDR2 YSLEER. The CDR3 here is CASSQEGDGSDTQYF. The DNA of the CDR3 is TGCGCCAGCAGCCAAGAAGGGGATGGGTCAGATACGCAGTATTTT.

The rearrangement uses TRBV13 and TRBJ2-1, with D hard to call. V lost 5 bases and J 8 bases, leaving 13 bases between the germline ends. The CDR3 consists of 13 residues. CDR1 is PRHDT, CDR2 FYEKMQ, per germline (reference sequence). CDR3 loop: CASSTPPRDEQFF. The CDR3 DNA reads TGTGCCAGCAGCACCCCCCCCCGGGATGAGCAGTTCTTC.

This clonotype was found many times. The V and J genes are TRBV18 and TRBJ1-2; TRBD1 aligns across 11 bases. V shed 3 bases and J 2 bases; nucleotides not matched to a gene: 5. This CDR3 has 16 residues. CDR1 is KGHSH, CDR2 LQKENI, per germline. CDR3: CASSPSWTGGNYGYTF. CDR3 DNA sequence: TGTGCCAGCTCACCCAGCTGGACAGGGGGCAACTATGGCTACACCTTC. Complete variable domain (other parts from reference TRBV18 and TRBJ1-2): NAGVMQNPRHLVRRRGQEARLRCSPMKGHSHVYWYRQLPEEGLKFMVYLQKENIIDESGMPKERFSAEFPKEGPSILRIQQVVRGDSAAYFCASSPSWTGGNYGYTFGSGTRLTVV.

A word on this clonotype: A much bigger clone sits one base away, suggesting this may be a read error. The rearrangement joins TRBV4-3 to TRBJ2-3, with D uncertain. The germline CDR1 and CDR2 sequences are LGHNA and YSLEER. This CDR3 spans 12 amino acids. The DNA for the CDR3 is TGCGCCTGCAGCCAATTACCCGATACGCAGTATTTT. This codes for CACSQLPDTQYF.

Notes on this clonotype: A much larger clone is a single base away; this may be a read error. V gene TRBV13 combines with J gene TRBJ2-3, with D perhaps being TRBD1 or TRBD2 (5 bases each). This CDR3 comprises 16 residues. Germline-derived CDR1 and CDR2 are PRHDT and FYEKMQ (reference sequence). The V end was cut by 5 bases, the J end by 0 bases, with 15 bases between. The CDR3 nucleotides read TGTGCCAGCAGCCCCAGGAAAGGGGAGAGCACAGATACGCAGTATTTT. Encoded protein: CASSPRKGESTDTQYF.

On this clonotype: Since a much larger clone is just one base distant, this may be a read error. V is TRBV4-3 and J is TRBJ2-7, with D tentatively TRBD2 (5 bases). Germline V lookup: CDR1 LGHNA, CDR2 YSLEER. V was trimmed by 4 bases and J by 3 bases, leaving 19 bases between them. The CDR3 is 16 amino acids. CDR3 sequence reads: CASSLDQVATIYEQYF. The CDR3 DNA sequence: TGCGCCAGCAGCCTCGATCAGGTAGCGACAATCTACGAGCAGTACTTC.

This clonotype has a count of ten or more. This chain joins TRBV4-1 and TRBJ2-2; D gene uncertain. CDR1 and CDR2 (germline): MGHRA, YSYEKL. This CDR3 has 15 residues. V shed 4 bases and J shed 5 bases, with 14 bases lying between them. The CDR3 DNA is TGCGCCAGCAGCCCAGAGGCAGGATTGACCGGGGAGCTGTTTTTT. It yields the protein CASSPEAGLTGELFF.

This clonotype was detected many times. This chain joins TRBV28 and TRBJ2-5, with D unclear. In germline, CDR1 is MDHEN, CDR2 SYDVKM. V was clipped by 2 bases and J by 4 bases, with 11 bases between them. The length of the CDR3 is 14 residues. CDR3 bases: TGTGCCAGCAGTTTACTTTCAGGAGTAGAGACCCAGTACTTC. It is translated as CASSLLSGVETQYF.

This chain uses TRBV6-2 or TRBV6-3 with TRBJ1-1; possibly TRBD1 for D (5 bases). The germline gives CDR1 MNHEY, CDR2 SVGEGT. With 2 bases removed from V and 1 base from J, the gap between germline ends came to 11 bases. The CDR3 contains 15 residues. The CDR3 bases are TGTGCCAGCAGTTACACACCCCAGGGGAACACTGAAGCTTTCTTT. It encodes CASSYTPQGNTEAFF.

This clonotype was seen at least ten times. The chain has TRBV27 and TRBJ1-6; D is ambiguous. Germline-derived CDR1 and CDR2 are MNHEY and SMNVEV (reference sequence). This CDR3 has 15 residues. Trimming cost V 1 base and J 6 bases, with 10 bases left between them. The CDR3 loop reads CASSLFDQVNSPLHF. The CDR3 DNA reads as TGTGCCAGCAGTTTATTCGACCAGGTTAATTCACCCCTCCACTTT.

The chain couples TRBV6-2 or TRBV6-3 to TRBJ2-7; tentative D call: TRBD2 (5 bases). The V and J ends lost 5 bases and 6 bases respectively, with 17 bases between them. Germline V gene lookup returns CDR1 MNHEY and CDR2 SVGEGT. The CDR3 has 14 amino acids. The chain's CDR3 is CASSPFLEEGEQYF. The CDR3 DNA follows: TGTGCCAGCAGTCCTTTTTTGGAGGAAGGCGAGCAGTACTTC.

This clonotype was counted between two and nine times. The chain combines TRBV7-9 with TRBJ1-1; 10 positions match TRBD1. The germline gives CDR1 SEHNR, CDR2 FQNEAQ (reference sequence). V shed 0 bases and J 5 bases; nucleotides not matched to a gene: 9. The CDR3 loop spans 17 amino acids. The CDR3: CASSLAGRQGAETEAFF. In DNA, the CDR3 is TGTGCCAGCAGCTTAGCAGGTCGACAGGGGGCAGAGACTGAAGCTTTCTTT.

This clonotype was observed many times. In DNA form, the CDR3 reads TGTGCCAGCGGGCCCGACAGGGACGAGCAGTACTTC. Amino acids: CASGPDRDEQYF. This chain connects TRBV6-5 to TRBJ2-7; 7 nucleotides align to TRBD1. CDR3 length: 12 amino acids. Germline CDR1 reads MNHEY; CDR2 reads SVGAGI. Trimming took 8 bases from V and 5 from J; bases not matched to a gene: 6.

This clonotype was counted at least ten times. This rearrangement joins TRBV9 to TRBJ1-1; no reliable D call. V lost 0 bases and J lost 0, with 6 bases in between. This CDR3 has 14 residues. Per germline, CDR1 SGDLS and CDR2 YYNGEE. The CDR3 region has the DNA TGTGCCAGCAGCGTAGGGGCAGTGAACACTGAAGCTTTCTTT. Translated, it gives CASSVGAVNTEAFF.

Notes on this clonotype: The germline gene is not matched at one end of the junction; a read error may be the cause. The DNA of the CDR3 is TGTGCCAGCAACGGGGCCAGCCACGAGCAATACTTC. It codes for CASNGASHEQYF. The gene calls are TRBV7-9 and TRBJ2-7; D tentatively fits TRBD1 or TRBD2 (5 bases each). Germline loops: CDR1 SEHNR, CDR2 FQNEAQ (reference sequence). The CDR3 contains 12 residues.

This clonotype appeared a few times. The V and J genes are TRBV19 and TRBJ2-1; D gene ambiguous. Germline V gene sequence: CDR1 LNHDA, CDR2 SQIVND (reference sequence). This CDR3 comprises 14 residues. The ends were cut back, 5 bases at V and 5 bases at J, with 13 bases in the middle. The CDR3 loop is CASSWGFDNNEQFF. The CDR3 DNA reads TGTGCCAGTAGTTGGGGATTCGACAACAATGAGCAGTTCTTC.

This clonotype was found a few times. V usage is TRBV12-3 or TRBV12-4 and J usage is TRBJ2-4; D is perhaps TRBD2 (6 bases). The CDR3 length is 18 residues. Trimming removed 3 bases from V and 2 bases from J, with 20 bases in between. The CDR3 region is CASSFGEVPTSTKNIQYF. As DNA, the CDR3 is TGTGCCAGCAGTTTTGGGGAGGTACCAACTTCGACCAAAAACATTCAGTACTTC.